Presented here are 5 T cell receptor beta chains from one specimen sequenced in a study of chemoradiotherapy in HPV16-positive cancers. The repertoire was sequenced with immunoSEQ multiplex PCR; TCRdb's copy has only in-frame clones and lacks some. This repertoire shows some 15,000 clones, around 90% found once; its top ten account for around 3.8%. The source material was blood, sampled from a patient who underwent chemoradiotherapy. The receptor source for this set is a human donor with HPV-associated anogenital cancer.

This clone was detected only a few times. V gene TRBV7-9 combines with J gene TRBJ2-3, with D possibly being TRBD2 (6 bases). The ends were cut back, 5 bases at V and 10 bases at J, with 16 bases in the middle. This CDR3 has 13 residues. Germline V CDR1 and CDR2: SEHNR, FQNEAQ (reference sequence). The DNA of the CDR3 is TGTGCCAGCAGCCTCTTGTTGGGGGAGGCGCAGTATTTT. This codes for CASSLLLGEAQYF. Supplemented by reference TRBV7-9 and TRBJ2-3, the full variable domain reads DTGVSQNPRHKITKRGQNVTFRCDPISEHNRLYWYRQTLGQGPEFLTYFQNEAQLEKSRLLSDRFSAERPKGSFSTLEIQRTEQGDSAMYLCASSLLLGEAQYFGPGTRLTVL.

This clone was picked up a small number of times. This chain joins TRBV5-1 and TRBJ2-2; the match to TRBD2 covers 11 bases. The CDR3 consists of 15 residues. Germline loops: CDR1 SGHRS, CDR2 YFSETQ. The V segment lost 2 bases and the J segment 9 bases; nucleotides outside the gene matches: 6. As DNA, the CDR3 is TGCGCCAGCAGCTTTGTTACTAGCGGGAGCAGGGAGCTGTTTTTT. Translation gives CASSFVTSGSRELFF.

The chain employs TRBV5-6 and TRBJ1-2; a weak D match, TRBD1 (5 bases). The V end lost 0 bases, the J end lost 3 bases, and 9 bases lay between the germline ends. Germline CDR1 SGHDT, CDR2 YYEEEE. This CDR3 is 14 amino acids long. The CDR3: CASSLVGEDYGYTF. The CDR3 DNA sequence: TGTGCCAGCAGCTTGGTAGGGGAGGACTATGGCTACACCTTC.

The chain uses TRBV5-4 and TRBJ2-7; possibly TRBD2 for D (6 bases). The CDR3 sequence is 13 residues long. Germline V gives CDR1 SGHNT, CDR2 YYREEE (reference sequence). Trimming removed 1 base at V and 7 bases at J, with 12 bases between. CDR3 in amino acids: CASSLRGSWEQYF. The CDR3 DNA sequence: TGTGCCAGCAGCTTGCGGGGGTCGTGGGAGCAGTACTTC.

The J gene is TRBJ2-5, the V gene TRBV7-9; no clear D. Germline V gives CDR1 SEHNR, CDR2 FQNEAQ (reference sequence). The CDR3 has 11 residues. Trimming cost V 5 bases and J 5 bases, with 6 bases left between them. This CDR3 reads CASSKKETQYF. CDR3 nucleotide sequence: TGTGCCAGCAGCAAAAAGGAGACCCAGTACTTC.